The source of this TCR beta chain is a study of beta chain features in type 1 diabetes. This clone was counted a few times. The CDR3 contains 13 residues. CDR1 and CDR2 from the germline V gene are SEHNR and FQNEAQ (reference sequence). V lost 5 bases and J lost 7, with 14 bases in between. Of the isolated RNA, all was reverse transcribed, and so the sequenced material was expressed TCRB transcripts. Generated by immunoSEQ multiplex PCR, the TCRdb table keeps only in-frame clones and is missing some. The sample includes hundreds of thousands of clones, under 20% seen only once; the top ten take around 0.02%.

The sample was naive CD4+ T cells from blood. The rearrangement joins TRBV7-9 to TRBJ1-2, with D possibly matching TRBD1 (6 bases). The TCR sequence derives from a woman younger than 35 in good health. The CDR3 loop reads CASSPGATFGYTF. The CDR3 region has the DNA TGTGCCAGCAGCCCAGGGGCCACATTTGGCTACACCTTC.